This TCR beta chain stems from a study of CD8 T cells in ankylosing spondylitis. Regarding the study as a whole: It was reported that disease-linked clones were significantly enriched in matched ankylosing spondylitis synovial fluid. CD8+ cells made up the disease-linked clones, which were relatively rare in peripheral blood. A TCR beta motif made of about 8 highly homologous variants seemed typical of ankylosing spondylitis blood. Existing reports had already noted some motif variants in reactive arthritis synovial fluid and blood.

TCRdb reprocessed the 5' RACE reads with MiXCR, giving one entry per CDR3 protein. The table lists about 35,000 distinct CDR3 sequences, 3% of them singletons. Trimming took 3 bases from V and 5 from J, leaving 6 bases between them. CDR3 length: 12 amino acids. Germline V gives CDR1 SGDLS, CDR2 YYNGEE. Ten or more counts support this clonotype. Its antigen is not known. The receptor was derived from a male donor with ankylosing spondylitis or in good health (not recorded which). The chain carries TRBV9 and TRBJ2-1; no clear D gene. Sequencing input: blood, either unsorted or a sorted T cell fraction (not recorded which). The CDR3 protein is CASSDINNEQFF. CDR3 DNA: TGTGCCAGCAGCGACATAAACAATGAGCAGTTCTTC.